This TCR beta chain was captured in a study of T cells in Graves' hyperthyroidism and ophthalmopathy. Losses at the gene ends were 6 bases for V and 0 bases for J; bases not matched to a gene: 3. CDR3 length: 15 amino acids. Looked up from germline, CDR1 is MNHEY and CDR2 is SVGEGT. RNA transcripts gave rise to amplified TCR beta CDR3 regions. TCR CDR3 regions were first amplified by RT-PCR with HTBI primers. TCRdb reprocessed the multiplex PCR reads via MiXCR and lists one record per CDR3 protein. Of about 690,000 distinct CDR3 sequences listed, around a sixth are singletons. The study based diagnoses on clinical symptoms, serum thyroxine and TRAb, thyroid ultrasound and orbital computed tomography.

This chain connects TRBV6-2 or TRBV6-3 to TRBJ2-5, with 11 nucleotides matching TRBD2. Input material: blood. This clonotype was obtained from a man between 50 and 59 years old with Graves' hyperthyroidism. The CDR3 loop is CASRWTSGYQETQYF. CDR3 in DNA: TGTGCCAGCAGGTGGACTAGCGGGTACCAAGAGACCCAGTACTTC.